This T cell receptor (beta chain) was found in a study of blood T cell repertoires in COVID-19. Turning to the study itself: Sites across the United States, Italy and Spain contributed samples from acute and convalescent COVID-19. PBMCs, B-cell-depleted T cells, or T cells were the source of the cDNA or gDNA that made up the material.

Original analysis: Amplification of reference gene primers was used by the study to estimate nucleated cell counts. Sequenced by immunoSEQ multiplex PCR; TCRdb stores in-frame clones only, minus some. V and J calls and clone size are as listed in that table; D and trimming were resolved from the DNA. The top ten hold less than 6.5% of the sample, which has roughly 87,000 clones, 80% to 90% seen once. Germline V gene lookup returns CDR1 SGHTA and CDR2 FQGNSA. The CDR3 extends over 16 amino acids. With 0 bases clipped from V and 7 bases from J, the junction kept 7 bases outside the gene matches. The source material was peripheral blood. The rearrangement joins TRBV7-2 to TRBJ2-2; 8 nucleotides align to TRBD2. The sequence was obtained from a woman older than 75 with active COVID-19. The DNA for the CDR3 is TGTGCCAGCAGCTTAGCGGCAGCGGGAGCAGGCGGGGAGCTGTTTTTT. Amino acid sequence: CASSLAAAGAGGELFF. Variable domain in full (rest from reference TRBV7-2 and TRBJ2-2): GAGVSQSPSNKVTEKGKDVELRCDPISGHTALYWYRQSLGQGLEFLIYFQGNSAPDKSGLPSDRFSAERTGGSVSTLTIQRTQQEDSAVYLCASSLAAAGAGGELFFGEGSRLTVL.